A single sample gave rise to the 31 T cell receptor beta chains below, sequenced in a study of early T cells in non-severe SARS-CoV-2 infection. Via MiXCR, TCRdb re-called the 5' RACE reads, giving one row per CDR3 protein. The sample contains over 90,000 distinct CDR3 sequences, under 15% of which appear only once. The sample taken for sequencing was whole blood. The receptors stem from an adult who was a healthcare worker with PCR-confirmed SARS-CoV-2 infection or an uninfected control (not recorded which).

The V gene is TRBV4-3, the J gene TRBJ2-5; 8 positions match TRBD2. Trimming removed 4 bases from V and 4 bases from J; junction bases left unmatched: 5. The CDR3 sequence is 14 residues long. Germline V gene lookup returns CDR1 LGHNA and CDR2 YSLEER. In DNA form, the CDR3 reads TGCGCCAGCAGCCTGGGACTAGGGGGAGAGACCCAGTACTTC. This encodes CASSLGLGGETQYF.

Ten or more counts support this clonotype. The chain uses TRBV10-3 and TRBJ2-7; 8 bases agree with TRBD2. Germline assignment: CDR1 ENHRY and CDR2 SYGVKD. CDR3 length: 13 amino acids. J was trimmed by 4 bases and V by 4 bases; bases with no gene match: 3. CDR3 sequence: CAISGAGGYEQYF. The CDR3 DNA reads as TGTGCCATCAGTGGGGCGGGGGGTTACGAGCAGTACTTC.

Points on this clonotype: This may stem from a read error, because a much larger clone lies one nucleotide away. V usage is TRBV7-9 and J usage is TRBJ2-3, with D possibly matching TRBD2 (5 bases). Per the germline V gene, CDR1 is SEHNR and CDR2 is FQNEAQ (reference sequence). This CDR3 has 13 amino acids. The CDR3 loop reads CASSLGGLDMQYF. The DNA for the CDR3 is TGTGCCAGCAGCTTAGGAGGGCTTGATATGCAGTATTTT. The entire variable domain, with the rest obtained from reference TRBV7-9 and TRBJ2-3, is as follows: DTGVSQNPRHKITKRGQNVTFRCDPISEHNRLYWYRQTLGQGPEFLTYFQNEAQLEKSRLLSDRFSAERPKGSFSTLEIQRTEQGDSAMYLCASSLGGLDMQYFGPGTRLTVL.

The CDR3 region has the DNA TGTGCCAGCACTCCAGCGGGAGGCACAGATACGCAGTATTTT. This sequence encodes CASTPAGGTDTQYF. This chain joins TRBV12-3 or TRBV12-4 and TRBJ2-3, with TRBD2 matching over 8 bases. The trim removed 7 bases at V and 1 base at J, leaving 4 bases unmatched. The length of the CDR3 is 14 residues.

The chain employs TRBV10-3 and TRBJ1-3, with D uncertain. The CDR3 totals 14 residues. Trimming took off 11 bases at V and 0 bases at J, with 14 bases between the two ends. In germline, CDR1 is ENHRY, CDR2 SYGVKD. CDR3 in amino acids: CAVPPGNSGNTIYF. CDR3 DNA sequence: TGTGCCGTCCCGCCGGGAAACTCTGGAAACACCATATATTTT.

About this clonotype itself: A read error may explain this, as a much larger clone is one base away. The chain employs TRBV28 and TRBJ2-1; D call uncertain. CDR1 MDHEN and CDR2 SYDVKM come from the germline V gene. This CDR3 contains 16 residues. V gave up 1 base and J gave up 0 bases, with 10 bases separating them. CDR3 residues: CASSLSLSGSYNEQFF. The CDR3, as DNA: TGTGCCAGCAGTTTATCCCTAAGTGGCTCCTACAATGAGCAGTTCTTC.

Ten or more counts support this clonotype. This chain connects TRBV27 to TRBJ1-3; D unresolved. The CDR3 length is 20 residues. CDR1 MNHEY and CDR2 SMNVEV come from the germline V gene (reference sequence). Trimming left V 3 bases short and J 4 bases short, with 28 bases between. The CDR3 protein is CASSFHPPDGRFGRGNTIYF. The CDR3 DNA reads TGTGCCAGCAGTTTTCATCCCCCGGACGGCCGATTTGGAAGGGGAAACACCATATATTTT.

The rearrangement links TRBV2 to TRBJ2-3, with 8 bases that match TRBD2. CDR1 SNHLY and CDR2 FYNNEI come from the germline V gene. The CDR3 loop spans 15 amino acids. With V trimmed by 6 bases and J by 0 bases, 5 bases remained unmatched. CDR3 DNA: TGTGCCAGCAGGGACACTAGCGGAAGCACAGATACGCAGTATTTT. Its protein product is CASRDTSGSTDTQYF. The whole variable domain, remainder taken from reference TRBV2 and TRBJ2-3, is EPEVTQTPSHQVTQMGQEVILRCVPISNHLYFYWYRQILGQKVEFLVSFYNNEISEKSEIFDDQFSVERPDGSNFTLKIRSTKLEDSAMYFCASRDTSGSTDTQYFGPGTRLTVL.

J is TRBJ2-1 and V is TRBV7-6, with D tentatively TRBD2 (6 bases). The germline gives CDR1 SGHVS, CDR2 FNYEAQ. CDR3 length: 15 amino acids. Trimming pared 1 base from V and 7 bases from J, leaving 14 bases between. CDR3 region: CASSLEIGSENEQFF. CDR3 nucleotides: TGTGCCAGCAGCTTAGAAATCGGGAGTGAGAATGAGCAGTTCTTC.

This clonotype was seen a few times. The chain recombines TRBV25-1 with TRBJ1-1, with D perhaps TRBD1 (5 bases). Trimming left V 3 bases short and J 8 bases short, with 10 bases between. Germline V gene sequence: CDR1 MGHDK, CDR2 SYGVNS. The CDR3 spans 12 residues. CDR3: CASSDQTAEAFF. The CDR3 coding sequence is TGTGCCAGCAGTGATCAGACAGCCGAAGCTTTCTTT.

This rearrangement joins TRBV20-1 to TRBJ2-1; TRBD1 matches at 7 bases. The CDR3 is made up of 14 amino acids. The V segment lost 5 bases and the J segment 0 bases; nucleotides outside the gene matches: 4. Germline-derived CDR1 and CDR2 are DFQATT and SNEGSKA (reference sequence). The CDR3 nucleotides are TGCAGTGCTGCGGACAGGATCTCCTACAATGAGCAGTTCTTC. Translating gives CSAADRISYNEQFF.

The rearrangement uses TRBV7-8 and TRBJ2-7; D is ambiguous. V was shortened by 2 bases and J by 3 bases, with 14 bases between the two germline ends. Germline-derived CDR1 and CDR2 are SGHVS and FQNEAQ. The CDR3 totals 15 residues. This chain's CDR3 is CASSLLFGPNYEQYF. In DNA, the CDR3 is TGTGCCAGCAGCTTACTGTTCGGCCCGAACTACGAGCAGTACTTC.

This clonotype has at least ten counts. The V gene is TRBV5-1, the J gene TRBJ2-7, with D possibly being TRBD2 (6 bases). In germline, CDR1 is SGHRS, CDR2 YFSETQ. The CDR3 sequence is 15 residues long. Trimming left V 3 bases short and J 0 bases short, with 13 bases between. The CDR3 DNA reads TGCGCCAGCAGCTGGGGGATAGCGGTCTCCTACGAGCAGTACTTC. Residues: CASSWGIAVSYEQYF.

This clonotype was picked up a small number of times. The chain combines TRBV5-1 with TRBJ1-4; D remains unclear. The ends were cut back, 0 bases at V and 2 bases at J, with 8 bases in the middle. The CDR3 has 15 residues. Germline loops: CDR1 SGHRS, CDR2 YFSETQ. Written as DNA, the CDR3 is TGCGCCAGCAGCTTGGAGGACGGTACTAATGAAAAACTGTTTTTT. Translation gives CASSLEDGTNEKLFF.

This clonotype was picked up many times. V and J are TRBV7-9 and TRBJ1-6; TRBD1 might be the D (5 bases). V was clipped by 5 bases and J by 2 bases, with 13 bases between them. Germline loops: CDR1 SEHNR, CDR2 FQNEAQ (reference sequence). This CDR3 is 16 amino acids long. The CDR3 loop reads CASSEQGTAYNSPLHF. CDR3 DNA: TGTGCCAGCAGCGAACAAGGGACGGCCTATAATTCACCCCTCCACTTT.

V is TRBV29-1 and J is TRBJ2-5; TRBD1 agrees at 9 bases. The V gene end was trimmed by 5 bases and the J gene end by 5 bases; junction bases not matched to a gene: 9. This CDR3 comprises 14 residues. The V gene's germline CDR1 is SQVTM and CDR2 ANQGSEA. The CDR3 DNA is TGCAGCGTTACCGATACAGGGGGCGGCGAGACCCAGTACTTC. Amino acid sequence: CSVTDTGGGETQYF. Looking up the rest from reference TRBV29-1 and TRBJ2-5 gives the full variable domain: SAVISQKPSRDICQRGTSLTIQCQVDSQVTMMFWYRQQPGQSLTLIATANQGSEATYESGFVIDKFPISRPNLTFSTLTVSNMSPEDSSIYLCSVTDTGGGETQYFGPGTRLLVL.

In DNA form, the CDR3 reads TGCGCCAGCAGCTTCACTGGACAGCCCGAATTCTTTGGCTACACCTTC. It translates to CASSFTGQPEFFGYTF. The chain links TRBV5-1 to TRBJ1-2; D may be TRBD1 (6 bases). Trimming removed 2 bases at V and 7 bases at J, with 21 bases between. The CDR3 totals 16 residues. CDR1 is SGHRS, CDR2 YFSETQ, per germline.

This chain joins TRBV28 and TRBJ2-3; unclear D gene. V was cut by 6 bases and J by 3 bases, with 7 bases left in between. Germline V gene sequence: CDR1 MDHEN, CDR2 SYDVKM. This CDR3 is built from 12 residues. In DNA form, the CDR3 reads TGTGCCAGCAGCCTCACGACAGATACGCAGTATTTT. Translation: CASSLTTDTQYF.

In its sample, this clonotype was seen a few times. Sequence at one end of the junction differs from germline and may be a read error. This chain links TRBV11-2 with TRBJ2-2; 8 positions match TRBD1. Germline-derived CDR1 and CDR2 are SGHAT and FQNNGV. CDR3 length: 13 residues. CDR3 sequence: CASSLDPQGGLFF. As DNA, the CDR3 is TGTGCCAGCAGCTTAGATCCACAGGGGGGGCTGTTTTTT.

This clonotype was observed at least ten times. The rearrangement uses TRBV10-3 and TRBJ2-1; unclear D gene. The CDR3 has 15 amino acids. The germline CDR1 and CDR2 sequences are ENHRY and SYGVKD. The V end lost 5 bases, the J end lost 0 bases, and 11 bases lay between the germline ends. The CDR3, as DNA: TGTGCCATCAGTCATACCCTGAGCTCCTACAATGAGCAGTTCTTC. It translates to CAISHTLSSYNEQFF.

This clonotype was seen more than once but under ten times. This chain uses TRBV14 with TRBJ1-1; D call uncertain. Trimming removed 0 bases at V and 0 bases at J, with 5 bases between. Per germline, CDR1 SGHDN and CDR2 FVKESK. This CDR3 contains 14 residues. CDR3 nucleotide sequence: TGTGCCAGCAGCCAAGATACCGTGAACACTGAAGCTTTCTTT. Amino acid sequence: CASSQDTVNTEAFF.

This clonotype has at least ten counts. The chain combines TRBV3-1 with TRBJ1-4; tentative D call: TRBD1 (5 bases). Germline V gene lookup returns CDR1 LGHDT and CDR2 YNNKEL (reference sequence). The germline V and J ends were trimmed by 4 bases and 10 bases, with 16 bases remaining between them. This CDR3 is built from 14 residues. The CDR3 DNA reads as TGTGCCAGCAGCCCCTCCAACGACAGTCCAAAACTGTTTTTT. Protein product: CASSPSNDSPKLFF.

CDR3 amino acids: CASKDQGSTLYNEQFF. The DNA of the CDR3 is TGTGCCAGTAAAGATCAGGGGAGCACCCTATACAATGAGCAGTTCTTC. This chain links TRBV19 with TRBJ2-1; TRBD1 is a possible D gene (6 bases). Trimming stripped 7 bases from V and 4 bases from J, with 20 bases between. There are 16 residues in the CDR3. The V gene's germline CDR1 is LNHDA and CDR2 SQIVND (reference sequence).

V is TRBV20-1 and J is TRBJ2-1; no reliable D call. With 4 bases removed from V and 0 bases from J, the gap between germline ends came to 4 bases. The CDR3 length is 12 residues. Germline values: CDR1 DFQATT, CDR2 SNEGSKA (reference sequence). CDR3: CSATSSYNEQFF. The CDR3 DNA sequence: TGCAGTGCTACCAGCTCCTACAATGAGCAGTTCTTC.

CDR3 protein: CASSLDRGPGELFF. CDR3 in DNA: TGTGCCAGCAGCTTGGACAGGGGGCCCGGGGAGCTGTTTTTT. The J gene is TRBJ2-2, the V gene TRBV7-9, with 11 bases aligning to TRBD1. Trimming took 3 bases from V and 6 from J; bases not matched to a gene: 0. This CDR3 comprises 14 residues. The germline CDR1 and CDR2 sequences are SEHNR and FQNEAQ (reference sequence).

At least ten counts were recorded for this clonotype. V and J are TRBV3-1 and TRBJ2-7, with D perhaps given as TRBD1 or TRBD2 (5 bases each). V was pared by 3 bases and J by 6 bases, with 15 bases between. CDR1 and CDR2 from the germline V gene are LGHDT and YNNKEL (reference sequence). The CDR3 covers 14 residues. CDR3 in amino acids: CASSHRGVALEQYF. DNA for the CDR3: TGTGCCAGCAGCCATAGGGGAGTCGCTCTCGAGCAGTACTTC.

The chain couples TRBV11-2 to TRBJ2-1; D is uncertain. Between the trimmed V and J ends, which lost 7 bases and 0 bases, there was a span of 16 bases. Per the germline V gene, CDR1 is SGHAT and CDR2 is FQNNGV. The CDR3 loop spans 16 amino acids. The CDR3 protein is CASILPPGGSYNEQFF. CDR3 nucleotide sequence: TGTGCCAGCATTCTACCCCCCGGCGGCTCCTACAATGAGCAGTTCTTC.

This sequence joins TRBV29-1 and TRBJ2-1; the D gene is possibly TRBD1 (5 bases). The V end was cut by 1 base, the J end by 8 bases, with 12 bases between. CDR1 and CDR2 (germline): SQVTM, ANQGSEA. The CDR3 has 13 residues. The DNA for the CDR3 is TGCAGCGTTGAAGGGGGCGCAGTGTATGAGCAGTTCTTC. Its translation is CSVEGGAVYEQFF.

As regards this clonotype: A much larger clone lies a single base off, so this may be a read error. CDR3 sequence reads: CASSFGGSHNEQIF. The CDR3 DNA is TGTGCCAGCAGTTTTGGCGGGAGCCACAATGAGCAGATCTTC. The J gene is TRBJ2-1, the V gene TRBV12-3 or TRBV12-4; 7 nucleotides match TRBD2. CDR3 length equals 14 residues.

This chain uses TRBV27 with TRBJ2-7; 9 bases map to TRBD1. From germline, CDR1 is MNHEY and CDR2 SMNVEV (reference sequence). This CDR3 has 14 residues. Losses at the gene ends were 11 bases for V and 5 bases for J; bases not matched to a gene: 13. CDR3 loop: CAASPGTGLHEQYF. The CDR3 coding sequence is TGTGCCGCCTCGCCCGGGACAGGGCTGCACGAGCAGTACTTC.

J is TRBJ2-7 and V is TRBV19, with 7 bases that match TRBD2. The CDR3 extends over 18 amino acids. Germline trimming cut 0 bases from V and 6 bases from J; bases unmatched to any gene: 17. CDR1 is LNHDA and CDR2 is SQIVND in the germline V gene (reference sequence). CDR3 nucleotides: TGTGCCAGTAGTATAGATCCACCCTATTGGCTAGCGGTTTGCGAGCAGTACTTC. It yields the protein CASSIDPPYWLAVCEQYF.